A single sample is the source of the 17 T cell receptor beta chains below, sequenced in a study of blood T cell repertoires in COVID-19. Profiling relied on immunoSEQ multiplex PCR, and the TCRdb table lists in-frame clones only, not all of them. The data hold fewer than 300,000 clones, with around 89% observed a single time. The material sequenced was PBMCs or T cells enriched from blood (not recorded which). The receptors were gathered from a man between 40 and 49 years old who had recovered from COVID-19.

This chain links TRBV25-1 with TRBJ2-1; 8 bases map to TRBD2. The J segment lost 9 bases and the V segment lost 0 bases, leaving 7 bases of the junction unmatched. The germline CDR1 and CDR2 sequences are MGHDK and SYGVNS. The length of the CDR3 is 15 residues. The CDR3 reads CASSEYKGLVAEQFF. For the CDR3, the DNA is TGTGCCAGCAGTGAATACAAGGGACTAGTCGCTGAGCAGTTCTTC.

The genes are TRBV7-6 and TRBJ2-3; 9 bases align to TRBD1. CDR1 is SGHVS and CDR2 is FNYEAQ in the germline V gene. Trimming at V came to 5 bases and at J to 2 bases, leaving 11 bases not matched to a gene. The length of the CDR3 is 17 residues. The CDR3 loop is CASSPDTGGDNTDTQYF. The CDR3 DNA reads as TGTGCCAGCAGCCCCGACACAGGGGGCGATAACACAGATACGCAGTATTTT.

The chain links TRBV9 to TRBJ2-3, with TRBD2 identical over 10 bases. The ends lost 7 bases at V and 4 bases at J; junction bases unmatched: 15. The CDR3 spans 17 residues. The germline gives CDR1 SGDLS, CDR2 YYNGEE. This chain's CDR3 is CASAASGSGSIADTQYF. The CDR3 DNA reads as TGTGCCAGCGCGGCTAGCGGGAGTGGTTCGATTGCAGATACGCAGTATTTT.

This clone was found once. The chain uses TRBV27 and TRBJ1-5; D perhaps matches TRBD1 (5 bases). The CDR3 loop spans 14 amino acids. Germline V gene sequence: CDR1 MNHEY, CDR2 SMNVEV (reference sequence). The V end lost 6 bases, the J end lost 4 bases, and 13 bases lay between the germline ends. The CDR3 protein is CASSPPGKNQPQHF. CDR3 nucleotide sequence: TGTGCCAGCAGCCCCCCAGGGAAGAATCAGCCCCAGCATTTT.

The genes are TRBV18 and TRBJ2-7; the match to TRBD2 covers 9 bases. The V and J ends lost 3 bases and 0 bases, in that order; junction bases with no gene match: 9. CDR1 is KGHSH, CDR2 LQKENI, per germline. This CDR3 is built from 17 residues. CDR3: CASSPPGWTSDSYEQYF. The CDR3 bases are TGTGCCAGCTCACCCCCCGGCTGGACTAGCGACTCCTACGAGCAGTACTTC.

This clone was observed many times. This chain's CDR3 is CASSISGRYNEQFF. The CDR3 coding sequence is TGTGCCAGCAGTATTAGCGGGAGGTACAATGAGCAGTTCTTC. This rearrangement joins TRBV6-5 to TRBJ2-1; 10 bases map to TRBD2. The CDR3 covers 14 residues. Germline CDR1 MNHEY, CDR2 SVGAGI. With V trimmed by 5 bases and J by 4 bases, 2 bases remained unmatched.

This chain links TRBV11-2 with TRBJ2-7; possible D gene TRBD2, 7 bases. Germline CDR1 SGHAT, CDR2 FQNNGV. The CDR3 length is 17 residues. V lost 1 base and J 0 bases, leaving 16 bases between the germline ends. The DNA for the CDR3 is TGTGCCAGCAGCTTAGGTCTGGGGGGGCCTAGCTCCTACGAGCAGTACTTC. Translation: CASSLGLGGPSSYEQYF.

This chain uses TRBV4-1 with TRBJ1-4, with 8 nucleotides matching TRBD1. The V and J ends lost 4 bases and 0 bases, in that order; junction bases with no gene match: 10. This CDR3 spans 18 amino acids. The germline V gene encodes CDR1 MGHRA and CDR2 YSYEKL. The CDR3 sequence: CASSRDRGLGTTNEKLFF. CDR3 DNA: TGCGCCAGCAGCCGCGACAGGGGACTTGGTACAACTAATGAAAAACTGTTTTTT.

The chain recombines TRBV6-5 with TRBJ2-1, with TRBD2 identical over 8 bases. CDR1 is MNHEY, CDR2 SVGAGI, per germline. This CDR3 comprises 15 residues. J was trimmed by 2 bases and V by 6 bases; bases with no gene match: 6. Here the CDR3 DNA reads TGTGCCAGCAGCCTAGATAGCGGGACCTACAATGAGCAGTTCTTC. Translation gives CASSLDSGTYNEQFF.

V is TRBV30 and J is TRBJ2-1; 15 nucleotides match TRBD2. Trimming took 3 bases from V and 7 from J; bases not matched to a gene: 4. CDR1 is GTSNPN, CDR2 SVGIG, per germline (reference sequence). This CDR3 is 15 amino acids long. In DNA form, the CDR3 reads TGTGCCTGGAGACGGACTAGCGGGGGGGCGAATGAGCAGTTCTTC. Its translation: CAWRRTSGGANEQFF.

The CDR3 region is CASSLGKLAGGTEQYF. CDR3 bases: TGTGCCAGCAGCTTAGGAAAACTAGCGGGAGGGACCGAGCAGTACTTC. The rearrangement links TRBV7-2 to TRBJ2-7, with TRBD2 identical over 13 bases. The length of the CDR3 is 16 residues. The V and J ends lost 1 base and 6 bases, in that order; junction bases with no gene match: 6. Germline lookup yields CDR1 SGHTA and CDR2 FQGNSA. Using reference TRBV7-2 and TRBJ2-7 for the parts outside the CDR3, the full variable domain is GAGVSQSPSNKVTEKGKDVELRCDPISGHTALYWYRQSLGQGLEFLIYFQGNSAPDKSGLPSDRFSAERTGGSVSTLTIQRTQQEDSAVYLCASSLGKLAGGTEQYFGPGTRLTVT.

This rearrangement joins TRBV6-5 to TRBJ2-7; TRBD1 matches 8 bases. V was clipped by 10 bases and J by 3 bases; unmatched bases: 8. There are 13 residues in the CDR3. Germline CDR1 MNHEY, CDR2 SVGAGI. This chain's CDR3 is CATAGQVSYEQYF. The CDR3 DNA reads TGTGCCACCGCGGGACAGGTGAGCTACGAGCAGTACTTC.

The rearrangement uses TRBV3-1 (or the pseudogene TRBV3-2) and TRBJ2-5; no reliable D call. CDR1 LGHDT and CDR2 YNNKEL come from the germline V gene (reference sequence). The CDR3 is 14 residues long. V was shortened by 1 base and J by 3 bases, with 9 bases between the two germline ends. The CDR3 region is CASSQGVGKETQYF. For the CDR3, the DNA is TGTGCCAGCAGCCAAGGTGTGGGCAAAGAGACCCAGTACTTC.

The genes are TRBV12-5 and TRBJ2-7; D is ambiguous. The CDR3 runs to 13 residues. Per the germline V gene, CDR1 is LGHNT and CDR2 is FRNRAP. V was pared by 10 bases and J by 2 bases, with 15 bases between. CDR3 in amino acids: CATSLHHAYEQYF. DNA of the CDR3: TGTGCTACCTCGTTACACCATGCCTACGAGCAGTACTTC.

The rearrangement joins TRBV11-3 to TRBJ2-5; maybe TRBD1 (5 bases). The germline V gene has CDR1 SGHNT and CDR2 YENEEA. V dropped 1 base and J dropped 2 bases, with 11 bases sitting between them. CDR3 length equals 15 residues. The CDR3, as DNA: TGTGCCAGCAGCTTAGGGGGCGCAATACAAGAGACCCAGTACTTC. It codes for CASSLGGAIQETQYF.

The chain is built from TRBV2 and TRBJ1-6, with TRBD1 matching 7 bases. Trimming removed 4 bases from V and 5 bases from J; junction bases left unmatched: 5. Germline values: CDR1 SNHLY, CDR2 FYNNEI. CDR3 length: 15 amino acids. The CDR3 sequence: CASSAQGGDNSPLHF. CDR3 nucleotides: TGTGCCAGCAGTGCGCAGGGGGGAGATAATTCACCCCTCCACTTT.

This chain uses TRBV10-3 with TRBJ1-2; D gene ambiguous. The CDR3 consists of 13 residues. V lost 2 bases, J lost 8 bases, and 12 bases lay in between. Germline CDR1 reads ENHRY; CDR2 reads SYGVKD. CDR3 sequence reads: CAISEGPIEGYTF. The CDR3, as DNA: TGTGCCATCAGTGAGGGCCCGATTGAAGGCTACACCTTC.